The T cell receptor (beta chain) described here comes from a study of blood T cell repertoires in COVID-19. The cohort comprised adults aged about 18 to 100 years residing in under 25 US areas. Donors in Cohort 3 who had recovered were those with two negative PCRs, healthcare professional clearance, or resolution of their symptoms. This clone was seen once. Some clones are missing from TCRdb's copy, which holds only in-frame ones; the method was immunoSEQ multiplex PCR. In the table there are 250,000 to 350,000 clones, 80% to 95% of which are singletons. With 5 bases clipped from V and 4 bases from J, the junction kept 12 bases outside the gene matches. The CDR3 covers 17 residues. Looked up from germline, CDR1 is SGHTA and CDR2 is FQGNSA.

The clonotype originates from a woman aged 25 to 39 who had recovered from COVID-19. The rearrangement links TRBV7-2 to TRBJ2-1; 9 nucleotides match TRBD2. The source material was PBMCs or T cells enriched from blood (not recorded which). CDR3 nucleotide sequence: TGTGCCAGCAGCCGCCAAGGGAGCGGGAGGATATACAATGAGCAGTTCTTC. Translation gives CASSRQGSGRIYNEQFF.